This T cell receptor (beta chain) was captured in a study of blood T cells in healthy people across ages. Together with a sample-barcoded 5' primer, a J-beta primer mix was included in a second PCR lasting 7 to 11 cycles. TCRdb recomputed calls from the 5' RACE reads with MiXCR, one row per CDR3 protein. The sample shows fewer than 800,000 distinct CDR3 sequences, around a quarter of them seen only once. The ends were cut back, 4 bases at V and 2 bases at J, with 15 bases in the middle. This CDR3 region has 15 residues. Germline V lookup: CDR1 SGHKS, CDR2 YYEKEE (reference sequence). Ranging in age from roughly 6 to 95, the donors were healthy Caucasian individuals from Russia. The same data also contributed to another study, on T cells of mothers and their children. That work adds: Mothers gave over 10 million TCR beta CDR3 reads each, and children several million each.

V usage is TRBV5-5 and J usage is TRBJ1-2; TRBD1 is a possible D gene (5 bases). Material for sequencing was blood. This clonotype was obtained from a boy under 18 in good health. The CDR3 DNA is TGTGCCAGCAGCATTCCAGACAGCTACAACTATGGCTACACCTTC. Amino acid sequence: CASSIPDSYNYGYTF.